Given below is one T cell receptor beta chain in context. There is no known antigen for this receptor. No much larger clone is present one base from it, and per-base qualities are unavailable. From its cysteine to its phenylalanine, the CDR3 spans 14 amino acids. Just the 42-base CDR3 DNA is kept, in frame starting at base 1. The CDR1 and CDR2 encoded by the germline V gene are MDHEN and SYDVKM. The V end gives up 1 base and the J end 5 bases, leaving 5 bases in the junction not matched to a gene. The sample originates from a study of T cell changes during pregnancy in multiple sclerosis (dated by TCRdb to the late 2010s). Describing the broader study: In women with multiple sclerosis, the researchers looked at how the T cell repertoire shifted as pregnancy progressed.

The library was prepared using the immunoSEQ multiplex PCR assay. In its TCRdb copy, this immuneACCESS table keeps in-frame sequences only and misses some clones. Where compared with another copy, unresolved V genes explain less than half of these, and the others have no known cause. Within this sample are tens of thousands of clones, with more than 80% of them counted one time only. The top ten clonotypes cover over 1% of the sample. The sequence came from a female donor with multiple sclerosis, enrolled in a pregnancy study. The input for sequencing was peripheral blood, taken in the third trimester of pregnancy. The rearrangement joined TRBV28 to TRBJ2-7; the central 7 bases match TRBD2. In nucleotide form, the sequence is TGTGCCAGCAGTTTATATGGCGGGAGCGACGAGCAGTACTTC. This sequence encodes CASSLYGGSDEQYF. Outside the CDR3, residues come from the reference TRBV28 and TRBJ2-7 proteins, so the full variable domain is: DVKVTQSSRYLVKRTGEKVFLECVQDMDHENMFWYRQDPGLGLRLIYFSYDVKMKEKGDIPEGYSVSREKKERFSLILESASTNQTSMYLCASSLYGGSDEQYFGPGTRLTVT.